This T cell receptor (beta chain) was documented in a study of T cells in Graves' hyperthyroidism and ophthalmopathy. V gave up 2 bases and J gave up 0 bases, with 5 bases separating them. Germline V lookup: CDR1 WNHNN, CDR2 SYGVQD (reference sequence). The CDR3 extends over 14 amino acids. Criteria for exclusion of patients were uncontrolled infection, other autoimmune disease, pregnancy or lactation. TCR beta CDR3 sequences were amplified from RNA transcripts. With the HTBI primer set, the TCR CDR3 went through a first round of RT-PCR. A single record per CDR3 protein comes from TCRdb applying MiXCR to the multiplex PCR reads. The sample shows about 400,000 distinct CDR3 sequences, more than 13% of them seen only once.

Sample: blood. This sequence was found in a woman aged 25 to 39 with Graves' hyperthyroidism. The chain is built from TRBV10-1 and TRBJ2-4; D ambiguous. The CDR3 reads CASSEKEAKNIQYF. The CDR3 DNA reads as TGCGCCAGCAGTGAGAAGGAAGCCAAAAACATTCAGTACTTC.